This T cell receptor beta chain was sequenced during a study of OX40 agonist ivuxolimab in advanced cancers. As for the study more broadly: Ivuxolimab was a fully human IgG2 agonistic monoclonal antibody targeting the costimulatory receptor OX40 (CD134). Intravenous ivuxolimab was administered to patients every 2 weeks at six dose levels: 0.01, 0.1, 0.3, 1.5, 3 and 10 mg/kg. Of the roughly 54 patients in dose escalation, about 20 had hepatocellular carcinoma, about 15 had melanoma, 9 had renal cell carcinoma and 9 had head and neck cancer. In the dose-escalation cohort, nearly 85% of patients were male, and the mean age was 60 years with a range of roughly 20 to 85. Prior anti-PD-1, anti-PD-L1 or anti-CTLA-4 therapy was permitted, and checkpoint inhibitors had been received by roughly two fifths of dose-escalation patients. Three dose-escalation patients achieved partial responses, one with hepatocellular carcinoma and two with cutaneous melanoma. Peripheral TCRbeta sequencing was intended to test whether TCR sequence diversity was altered and clonal T-cell expansion was caused by ivuxolimab. The paper reports the monotherapy dose-escalation portion (N ≈ 50 patients) of the phase I ivuxolimab trial.

Genomic DNA was extracted from sorted cells for sequencing of the TCRbeta CDR3 region. TCRbeta CDR3 regions were sequenced using the immunoSEQ Assay. TCRdb holds this immuneACCESS table with in-frame rearrangements only. Some clones are missing; in checked studies, unresolved V genes explain under half, and the rest has no known cause. In this sample the table shows tens of thousands of clones, 87% of which occur a single time. More than 15% of the sample is held by the ten biggest clonotypes. A note on this clone: The antigen this receptor binds is unknown. Per-base qualities were not stored, and no clone one base away is much larger.

Broader findings and caveats from the paper: At doses of 0.1 to 3.0 mg/kg, clonal expansion of both CD4+ and CD8+ blood T cells was observed from baseline to week 6. Low levels of normalized T-cell clonal expansion were also seen in some patients who did not respond. After ivuxolimab, more expanded clones were found on average in CD8+ T cells than in CD4+ T cells. In partial responders in the 0.1-3.0 mg/kg groups, normalized peripheral clonal expansion was found to be among the lowest, especially among CD8+ T cells. The antigen specificity of the peripheral T cells that underwent clonal expansion was not determined.

The CDR3 covers 15 residues, taking in both the cysteine and the phenylalanine. Only the CDR3 DNA stays, 45 bases, in frame from base 1. CDR1 and CDR2 were assigned from the germline V gene (reference sequence) as LNHDA and SQIVND. V is clipped by 5 bases and J by 4 bases, and the sequence between their germline boundaries is 15 bases long. The trial excluded patients who had a history of autoimmune disease or who were on systemic immunosuppression. Peripheral blood for TCR sequencing was collected from all dose cohorts at baseline, on cycle 4 day 1, and on cycle 7 day 1. The samples were taken from a phase I, first-in-human, multicenter, open-label dose-escalation trial of ivuxolimab. Adults with locally advanced or metastatic head and neck squamous cell, hepatocellular, melanoma or renal cell carcinoma were enrolled in the trial. Before TCR sequencing, CD4+ T cells and CD8+ T cells from peripheral blood were sorted into separate populations.

The specimen was CD4+ or CD8+ T cells sorted from blood, collected in a trial of the OX40 agonist ivuxolimab. The chain was built from TRBV19 and TRBJ2-1; the best D guess is TRBD2, with 5 bases matching. The receptor was isolated from an adult with an advanced solid tumor such as melanoma, head and neck, liver or kidney cancer. The nucleotides are TGTGCCAGTAGTCAGGAGGCGGTTACTTACAATGAGCAGTTCTTC. Translated, this gives CASSQEAVTYNEQFF.